The rows below give T cell receptor beta chains drawn from one sample of a study of T-cell reconstitution after alpha-beta-depleted transplantation in children. MiXCR was run by TCRdb on the PCR reads, yielding one entry per CDR3 protein. The sample consists of 610,000 or so distinct CDR3 sequences, roughly a quarter of them appearing once. The sequenced sample was PBMCs, obtained before TCRalphabeta/CD19-depleted stem cell transplant. The receptors were sampled from a boy younger than two with Wiskott-Aldrich syndrome, due to receive a stem cell transplant. The CDR3 runs from the conserved cysteine through the conserved F or W. A D gene is named only where the DNA matches it firmly. Size tells how often a clone was seen (once, few, many) or the class of an expanded clone, and some rows leave it out.

j_call cdr3_length d_call clone_size v_call cdr3_aa cdr3_nt
TRBJ1-3 14 . . TRBV7-7 CATRGGDSGNTIYF TGTGCCACCCGGGGCGGCGACTCTGGAAACACCATATATTTT
TRBJ2-1 16 TRBD2 . TRBV5-1 CASSLRGLAGYNEQFF TGCGCCAGCAGCTTGCGGGGACTAGCTGGATACAATGAGCAGTTCTTC
TRBJ2-7 15 TRBD2 few TRBV28 CASSLRTSGLYEQYF TGTGCCAGCAGTTTGAGGACTAGCGGCCTCTACGAGCAGTACTTC
TRBJ2-7 13 . . TRBV5-1 CASSFREIHEQYF TGCGCCAGCAGCTTTCGCGAAATCCACGAGCAGTACTTC
TRBJ2-1 15 TRBD2 few TRBV5-1 CASSFSGTSGRRKFF TGCGCCAGCAGCTTCTCCGGGACTAGCGGGAGAAGAAAGTTCTTC
TRBJ2-1 17 TRBD1 . TRBV19 CASSKSGGRGGHNEQFF TGTGCCAGTAGCAAATCAGGGGGCCGGGGAGGTCATAATGAGCAGTTCTTC
TRBJ2-1 15 TRBD2 many TRBV20-1 CSASRLAGGPNEQFF TGCAGTGCTTCCCGACTAGCGGGAGGGCCCAATGAGCAGTTCTTC
TRBJ2-3 11 . few TRBV12-3/TRBV12-4 CASSLRRGQYF TGTGCCAGCAGTTTACGGCGGGGGCAGTATTTT
TRBJ1-2 15 . . TRBV5-1 CASNLRPDRPYGYTF TGCGCCAGCAACTTAAGACCCGACAGACCCTATGGCTACACCTTC
TRBJ2-1 12 . many TRBV3-1 CASSQVGGEQFF TGTGCCAGCAGCCAAGTGGGGGGTGAGCAGTTCTTC
TRBJ2-5 14 . . TRBV10-3 CAISASGGQETQYF TGTGCCATCAGTGCCAGCGGAGGACAAGAGACCCAGTACTTC
TRBJ1-2 13 . . TRBV3-1 CASSHRWSYGYTF TGTGCCAGCAGCCACCGGTGGAGCTATGGCTACACCTTC
TRBJ2-3 12 . . TRBV12-3/TRBV12-4 CASSDPLREQYF TGTGCCAGCAGTGATCCCCTCAGGGAGCAGTATTTT
TRBJ1-4 14 TRBD1 few TRBV29-1 CSVKDRGSFEKLFF TGCAGCGTTAAGGACAGGGGATCGTTTGAAAAACTGTTTTTT
TRBJ2-2 16 . . TRBV24-1 CATSDLKGSNTGELFF TGTGCCACCAGTGATTTGAAAGGGTCGAACACCGGGGAGCTGTTTTTT
TRBJ2-7 14 . . TRBV4-2 CASSQLGSSYEQYF TGTGCCAGCAGCCAACTGGGGTCCTCCTACGAGCAGTACTTC
TRBJ2-1 16 TRBD2 few TRBV5-1 CASSLFGGLAGYEQFF TGCGCCAGCAGCTTGTTTGGGGGACTAGCGGGATATGAGCAGTTCTTC
TRBJ1-1 15 . few TRBV7-9 CASIRKRSARPEAFF TGTGCCAGTATCCGCAAGAGGAGCGCAAGACCTGAAGCTTTCTTT
TRBJ2-1 13 . . TRBV9 CASSANVYNEQFF TGTGCCAGCAGCGCGAACGTCTACAATGAGCAGTTCTTC
TRBJ2-7 13 . . TRBV5-1 CASSWPGGREQYF TGCGCCAGCAGCTGGCCCGGGGGCCGCGAGCAGTACTTC
TRBJ2-7 13 TRBD2 few TRBV29-1 CSALGLVSSEQYF TGCAGCGCCCTGGGACTAGTTTCTTCCGAGCAGTACTTC
TRBJ2-6 16 . . TRBV29-1 CSVEDRTASGANVLTF TGCAGCGTTGAAGACAGAACAGCTTCTGGGGCCAACGTCCTGACTTTC
TRBJ2-5 18 . few TRBV5-1 CASSPRISRDTEKETQYF TGCGCCAGCAGCCCCCGTATAAGCCGGGACACGGAGAAAGAGACCCAGTACTTC
TRBJ2-5 16 . few TRBV5-1 CASSLESLPYQETQYF TGCGCCAGCAGCTTGGAATCCCTTCCATACCAAGAGACCCAGTACTTC
TRBJ2-3 16 TRBD2 . TRBV5-1 CASSTGLAGWGDTQYF TGCGCCAGCAGCACGGGACTAGCGGGGTGGGGAGATACGCAGTATTTT
TRBJ1-5 13 . many TRBV28 CASSLKSNQPQHF TGTGCCAGCAGTCTTAAGAGCAATCAGCCCCAGCATTTT
TRBJ1-1 13 . few TRBV29-1 CSVAPRMNTEAFF TGCAGCGTGGCCCCTCGGATGAACACTGAAGCTTTCTTT
TRBJ1-1 14 TRBD1 . TRBV10-3 CAIRGGQRNTEAFF TGTGCCATCAGAGGGGGACAGCGGAACACTGAAGCTTTCTTT
TRBJ1-1 13 . . TRBV3-1 CASSQVPDTEAFF TGTGCCAGCAGCCAAGTACCCGACACTGAAGCTTTCTTT
TRBJ2-7 16 TRBD2 . TRBV27 CASSLSSGRALDEQYF TGTGCCAGCAGTTTGTCTAGCGGGAGGGCCCTCGACGAGCAGTACTTC
TRBJ2-1 14 TRBD2 . TRBV6-2/TRBV6-3 CASSKGLAFNEQFF TGTGCCAGCAGCAAGGGACTAGCATTCAATGAGCAGTTCTTC
TRBJ2-3 18 TRBD2 . TRBV5-1 CASSWPPGLAGVADTQYF TGCGCCAGCAGCTGGCCGCCGGGACTAGCGGGAGTTGCAGATACGCAGTATTTT
TRBJ1-5 16 . . TRBV4-1 CAISQDRFMGRQPQHF TGCGCCATCAGCCAAGATAGGTTTATGGGTCGTCAGCCCCAGCATTTT
TRBJ2-3 13 . . TRBV5-1 CASSWDDTDTQYF TGCGCCAGCAGCTGGGACGACACAGATACGCAGTATTTT
TRBJ1-2 14 TRBD1 . TRBV5-1 CASSTETGYYGYTF TGCGCCAGCAGCACGGAGACAGGGTACTATGGCTACACCTTC
TRBJ2-4 17 . . TRBV14 CASSQDGLATAKNIQYF TGTGCCAGCAGCCAAGATGGGTTGGCAACAGCCAAAAACATTCAGTACTTC
TRBJ1-4 16 . few TRBV4-1 CASSKRWAGTNEKLFF TGCGCCAGCAGCAAAAGGTGGGCTGGCACTAATGAAAAACTGTTTTTT
TRBJ2-1 16 TRBD2 . TRBV2 CASSDRLAAFYNEQFF TGTGCCAGCAGTGATCGGCTAGCGGCGTTCTACAATGAGCAGTTCTTC
TRBJ2-7 15 . . TRBV6-5 CASSYSRVTAYEQYF TGTGCCAGCAGTTACTCGAGGGTTACAGCCTACGAGCAGTACTTC
TRBJ2-5 10 . . TRBV6-6 CASSREIQYF TGTGCCAGCAGCCGGGAGATCCAGTACTTC
TRBJ1-1 13 . . TRBV6-5 CASGFRGGTEAFF TGTGCCAGCGGTTTCAGGGGCGGGACTGAAGCTTTCTTT
TRBJ2-6 17 . . TRBV10-3 CAIRPQGTNSGANVLTF TGTGCCATCAGACCACAGGGTACCAACTCTGGGGCCAACGTCCTGACTTTC
TRBJ2-1 16 TRBD1 . TRBV5-1 CASSGTGTGGSDEQFF TGCGCCAGCAGCGGGACCGGGACAGGGGGTTCGGATGAGCAGTTCTTC
TRBJ2-3 15 TRBD2 . TRBV10-3 CAISDSSGPTDTQYF TGTGCCATCAGTGATTCTAGCGGCCCTACAGATACGCAGTATTTT
TRBJ2-2 15 TRBD2 many TRBV18 CASSPGLAGTGELFF TGTGCCAGCTCACCAGGACTAGCGGGAACCGGGGAGCTGTTTTTT
TRBJ2-3 14 . few TRBV29-1 CSVEWRDRAFTQYF TGCAGCGTTGAATGGCGGGACCGAGCCTTTACGCAGTATTTT
TRBJ2-1 13 . . TRBV28 CASSSKPVIEQFF TGTGCCAGCAGTTCTAAACCGGTTATTGAGCAGTTCTTC